The subject of this entry is one TCR beta chain. Its antigen is as yet unknown. The data are from a study of a mutant IDH1 vaccine in newly diagnosed glioma. Libraries were prepared by immunoSEQ multiplex PCR; TCRdb keeps only in-frame clonotypes and omits some of them. The table records around 60,000 clones, about four fifths of them present only once. Described time point: week 35, safety follow-up. In every dose of vaccine, 300 ug of mutant IDH1 20-mer peptide was given alongside topical imiquimod. Each of the donors came in with new WHO grade 3 or 4 astrocytomas that were IDH1-mutant and ATRX-lost. With V trimmed by 4 bases and J by 4 bases, 11 bases remained unmatched. The CDR3 is made up of 17 amino acids. The germline CDR1 and CDR2 sequences are SGDLS and YYNGEE.

The receptor was isolated from a man aged 35 to 55 with glioma. This rearrangement joins TRBV9 to TRBJ2-3, with TRBD2 identical over 11 bases. This sample comprised PBMCs, obtained from a glioma patient whose treatment included an IDH1 peptide vaccine. The CDR3 reads CASSPRGSGRAADTQYF. DNA of the CDR3: TGTGCCAGCAGCCCCCGGGGTAGCGGGAGGGCAGCAGATACGCAGTATTTT.